This TCR beta chain was sequenced during a study of cytomegalovirus exposure and HLA in healthy donors. PCR used 60 Vbeta primers and 13 Jbeta primers. Libraries were prepared by immunoSEQ multiplex PCR; TCRdb keeps only in-frame clonotypes and omits some of them. The sample yields 100,000 or so clones, around 80% seen once. The count of this clone is one. Its antigen is currently unknown. Distinct nucleotide sequences in the sample also encode this CDR3. Study-wide results and caveats: TCR beta V- and J-gene trimming, according to a later analysis, was linked to a missense DCLRE1C variant.

In germline, CDR1 is LNHDA, CDR2 SQIVND (reference sequence). Trimming at V came to 3 bases and at J to 0 bases, leaving 5 bases not matched to a gene. The CDR3 is made up of 15 amino acids. Healthy bone marrow donors made up the donor group. Unrecorded immune exposure was likely among donors, who were nominally healthy when sampled. This sequence joins TRBV19 and TRBJ2-7; 7 positions match TRBD2. Material: PBMCs. This receptor was obtained from a man aged 30 to 45 in good health and CMV-seropositive. The CDR3 DNA is TGTGCCAGTAGTATCGGGCTAGCGGACTCCTACGAGCAGTACTTC. This gives the protein CASSIGLADSYEQYF.